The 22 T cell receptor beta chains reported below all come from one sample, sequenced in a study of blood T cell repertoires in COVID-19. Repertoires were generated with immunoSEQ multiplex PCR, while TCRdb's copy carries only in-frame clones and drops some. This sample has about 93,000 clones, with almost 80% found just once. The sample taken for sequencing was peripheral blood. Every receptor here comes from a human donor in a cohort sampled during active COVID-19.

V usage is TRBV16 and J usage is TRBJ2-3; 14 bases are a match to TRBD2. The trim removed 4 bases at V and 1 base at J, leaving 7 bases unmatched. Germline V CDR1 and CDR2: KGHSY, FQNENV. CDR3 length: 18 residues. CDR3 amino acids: CASSRGTSGGVGTDTQYF. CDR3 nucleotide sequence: TGTGCCAGCAGCCGAGGGACTAGCGGGGGAGTTGGCACAGATACGCAGTATTTT.

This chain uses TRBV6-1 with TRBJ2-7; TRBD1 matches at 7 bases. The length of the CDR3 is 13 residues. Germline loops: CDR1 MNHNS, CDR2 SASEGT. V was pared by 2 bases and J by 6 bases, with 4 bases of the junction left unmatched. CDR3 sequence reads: CASSEQGVGEQYF. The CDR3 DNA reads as TGTGCCAGCAGTGAACAGGGGGTCGGCGAGCAGTACTTC.

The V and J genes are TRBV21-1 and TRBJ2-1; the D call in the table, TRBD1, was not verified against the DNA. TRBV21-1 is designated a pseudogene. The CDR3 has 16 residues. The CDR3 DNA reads TGTGCCAGCAGCAAACTTGTGTCCGCAGGGGATCATGAGCAGTTCTTC. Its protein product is CASSKLVSAGDHEQFF.

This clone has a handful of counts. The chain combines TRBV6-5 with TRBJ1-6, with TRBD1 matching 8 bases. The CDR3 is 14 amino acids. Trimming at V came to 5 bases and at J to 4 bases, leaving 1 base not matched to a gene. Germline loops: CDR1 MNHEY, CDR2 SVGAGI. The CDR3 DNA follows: TGTGCCAGCAGTCGGACAGGGTATAATTCACCCCTCCACTTT. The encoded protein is CASSRTGYNSPLHF.

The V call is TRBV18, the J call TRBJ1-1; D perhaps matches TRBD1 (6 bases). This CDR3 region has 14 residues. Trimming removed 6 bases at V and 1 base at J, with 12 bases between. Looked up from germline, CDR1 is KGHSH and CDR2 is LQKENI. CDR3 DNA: TGTGCCAGCTCTCTGGACAGCCAGAACACTGAAGCTTTCTTT. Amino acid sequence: CASSLDSQNTEAFF.

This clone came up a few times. CDR3 loop: CASSLQGGETQYF. For the CDR3, the DNA is TGTGCCAGTAGCTTACAGGGAGGGGAGACCCAGTACTTC. The chain has TRBV19 and TRBJ2-5, with D possibly matching TRBD2 (7 bases). This CDR3 region has 13 residues. Germline V CDR1 and CDR2: LNHDA, SQIVND (reference sequence). Trimming took off 6 bases at V and 5 bases at J, with 13 bases between the two ends.

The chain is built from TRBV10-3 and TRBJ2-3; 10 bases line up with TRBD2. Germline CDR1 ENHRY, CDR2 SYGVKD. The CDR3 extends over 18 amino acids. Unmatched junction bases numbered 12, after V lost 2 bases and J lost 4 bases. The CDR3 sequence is CAISETGASGTSADTQYF. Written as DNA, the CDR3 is TGTGCCATCAGTGAGACGGGGGCTAGCGGGACTAGCGCAGATACGCAGTATTTT.

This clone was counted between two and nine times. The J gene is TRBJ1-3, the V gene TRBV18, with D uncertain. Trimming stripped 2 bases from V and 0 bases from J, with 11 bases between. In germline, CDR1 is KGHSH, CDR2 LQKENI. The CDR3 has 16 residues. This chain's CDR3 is CASSPVRITSGNTIYF. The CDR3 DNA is TGTGCCAGCTCACCAGTCAGAATAACCTCTGGAAACACCATATATTTT. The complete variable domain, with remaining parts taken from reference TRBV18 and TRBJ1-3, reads NAGVMQNPRHLVRRRGQEARLRCSPMKGHSHVYWYRQLPEEGLKFMVYLQKENIIDESGMPKERFSAEFPKEGPSILRIQQVVRGDSAAYFCASSPVRITSGNTIYFGEGSWLTVV.

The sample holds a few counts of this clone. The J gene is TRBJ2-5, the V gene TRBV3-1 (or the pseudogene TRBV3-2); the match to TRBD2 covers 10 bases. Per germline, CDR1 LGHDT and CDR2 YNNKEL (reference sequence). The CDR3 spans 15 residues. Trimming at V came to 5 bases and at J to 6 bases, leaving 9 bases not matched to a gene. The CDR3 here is CASSLAGGPRQTQYF. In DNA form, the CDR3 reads TGTGCCAGCAGCTTAGCGGGGGGCCCTCGTCAGACCCAGTACTTC.

CDR3 residues: CASSPSDRVYGYTF. The CDR3 DNA follows: TGTGCCAGCAGTCCGTCGGACAGGGTCTATGGCTACACCTTC. J is TRBJ1-2 and V is TRBV28, with 8 nucleotides matching TRBD1. The CDR3 runs 14 residues. The germline V gene has CDR1 MDHEN and CDR2 SYDVKM. Unmatched junction bases numbered 6, after V lost 5 bases and J lost 4 bases.

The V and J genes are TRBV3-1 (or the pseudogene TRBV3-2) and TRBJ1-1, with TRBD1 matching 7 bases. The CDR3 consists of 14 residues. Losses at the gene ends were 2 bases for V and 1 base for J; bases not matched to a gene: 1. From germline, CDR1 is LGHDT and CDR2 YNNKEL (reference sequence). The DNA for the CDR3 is TGTGCCAGCAGCCAAAACAGGGGGAACACTGAAGCTTTCTTT. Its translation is CASSQNRGNTEAFF.

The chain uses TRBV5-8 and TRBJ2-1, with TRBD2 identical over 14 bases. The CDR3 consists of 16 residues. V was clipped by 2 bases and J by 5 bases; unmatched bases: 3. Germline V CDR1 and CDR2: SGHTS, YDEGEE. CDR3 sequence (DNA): TGTGCCAGCAGCTTAGGACTAGCGGGGGGCGACAATGAGCAGTTCTTC. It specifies CASSLGLAGGDNEQFF.

The DNA of the CDR3 is TGTGCCAGCAGGGAGACAGGGGGTATCGTAGAGACCCAGTACTTC. Translation gives CASRETGGIVETQYF. The V call is TRBV6-5, the J call TRBJ2-5; 9 nucleotides agree with TRBD1. V shed 6 bases and J 4 bases; nucleotides not matched to a gene: 9. Germline values: CDR1 MNHEY, CDR2 SVGAGI. The CDR3 is made up of 15 amino acids.

For the CDR3, the DNA is TGTGCCAGCGAGCGAGGGAGTCGAAGGGAAAAACTGTTTTTT. Protein product: CASERGSRREKLFF. J is TRBJ1-4 and V is TRBV19; D remains ambiguous. This CDR3 is 14 amino acids long. V gave up 9 bases and J gave up 8 bases, with 19 bases separating them. Germline assignment: CDR1 LNHDA and CDR2 SQIVND (reference sequence).

The CDR3 nucleotides are TGTGCCAGCAGTGAAGACAGGGGGAACACTGAAGCTTTCTTT. This encodes CASSEDRGNTEAFF. This chain connects TRBV25-1 to TRBJ1-1; TRBD1 matches at 8 bases. CDR3 length equals 14 residues. Germline CDR1 MGHDK, CDR2 SYGVNS. V lost 2 bases to trimming and J lost 1 base; unmatched junction nucleotides: 0.

This CDR3 reads CASSPTWTIGQFF. CDR3 nucleotides: TGTGCCAGCAGTCCTACCTGGACTATTGGGCAGTTCTTC. V is TRBV28 and J is TRBJ2-1; a weak D match, TRBD2 (6 bases). Trimming took 5 bases from V and 12 from J, leaving 17 bases between them. CDR3 length equals 13 residues. CDR1 is MDHEN, CDR2 SYDVKM, per germline.

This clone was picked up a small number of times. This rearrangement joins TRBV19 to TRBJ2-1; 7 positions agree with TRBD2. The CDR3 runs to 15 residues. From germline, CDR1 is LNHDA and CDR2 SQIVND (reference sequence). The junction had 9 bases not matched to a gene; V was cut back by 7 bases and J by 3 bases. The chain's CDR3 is CASMGGRLSYNEQFF. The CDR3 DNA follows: TGTGCCAGTATGGGAGGGCGCCTGAGCTACAATGAGCAGTTCTTC.

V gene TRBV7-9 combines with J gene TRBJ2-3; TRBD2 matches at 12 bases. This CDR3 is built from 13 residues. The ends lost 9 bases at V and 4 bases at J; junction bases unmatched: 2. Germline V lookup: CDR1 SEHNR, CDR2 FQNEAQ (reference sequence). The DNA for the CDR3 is TGTGCCAGTCTAGCGGGAGGGGCAGATACGCAGTATTTT. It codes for CASLAGGADTQYF.

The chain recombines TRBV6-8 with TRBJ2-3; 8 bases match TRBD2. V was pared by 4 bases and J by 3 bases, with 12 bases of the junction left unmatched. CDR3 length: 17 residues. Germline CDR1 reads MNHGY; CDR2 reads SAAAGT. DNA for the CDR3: TGTGCCAGCAGTTCCTCTAGGGAGCGGGAGAGGACAGATACGCAGTATTTT. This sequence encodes CASSSSRERERTDTQYF.

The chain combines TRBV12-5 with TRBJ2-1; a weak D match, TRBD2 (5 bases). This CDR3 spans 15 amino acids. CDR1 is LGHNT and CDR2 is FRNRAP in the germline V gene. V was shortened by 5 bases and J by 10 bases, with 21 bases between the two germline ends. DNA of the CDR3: TGTGCTAGTGGTCCCCTCGGGATGGGTTTGGGGGAGCAGTTCTTC. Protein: CASGPLGMGLGEQFF.

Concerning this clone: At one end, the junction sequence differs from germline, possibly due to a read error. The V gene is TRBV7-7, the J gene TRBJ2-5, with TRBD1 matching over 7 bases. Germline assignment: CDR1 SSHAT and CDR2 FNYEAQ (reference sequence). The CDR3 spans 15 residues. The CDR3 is CASSLGPGGQETQYF. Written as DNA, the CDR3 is TGTGCTAGCAGCTTAGGCCCAGGGGGCCAAGAGACCCAGTACTTC.

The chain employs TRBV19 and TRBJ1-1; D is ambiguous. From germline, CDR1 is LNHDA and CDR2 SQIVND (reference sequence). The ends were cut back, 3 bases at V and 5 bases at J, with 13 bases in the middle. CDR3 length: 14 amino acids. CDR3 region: CASSIPVGGTEAFF. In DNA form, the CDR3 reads TGTGCCAGTAGTATTCCCGTGGGAGGAACTGAAGCTTTCTTT.